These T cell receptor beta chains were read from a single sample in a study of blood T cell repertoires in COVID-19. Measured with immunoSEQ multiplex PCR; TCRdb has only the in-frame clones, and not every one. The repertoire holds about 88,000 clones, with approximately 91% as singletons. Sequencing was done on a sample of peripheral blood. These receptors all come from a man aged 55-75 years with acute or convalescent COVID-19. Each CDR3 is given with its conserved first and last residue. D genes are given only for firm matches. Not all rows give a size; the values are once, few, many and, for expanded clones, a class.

TGTGCCAGCAGCTTACAGGTGGATGATCAGCCCCAGCATTTT,CASSLQVDDQPQHF,NA,TRBJ1-5,NA,TRBV7-2
TGTGCCAGCAGCTCTGGGACTAGCGGGAAAGGCTTTAGCACAGATACGCAGTATTTT,CASSSGTSGKGFSTDTQYF,TRBD2,TRBJ2-3,NA,TRBV7-8
TGTGCCAGCTCACCAGCTGGGGCGTTAACCGGGGAGCTGTTTTTT,CASSPAGALTGELFF,NA,TRBJ2-2,NA,TRBV18
TGTGCCAGCAGCCATGAGGGGGGGCGGCAGACCCAGTACTTC,CASSHEGGRQTQYF,NA,TRBJ2-5,NA,TRBV5-4
TGTGCCAGCAGCTTGGGCCCGACAGTGTACTTC,CASSLGPTVYF,NA,TRBJ2-5,NA,TRBV5-6
TGTGCCAGCAGCGACGGAGGTATTATCTCCTATAATTCACCCCTCCACTTT,CASSDGGIISYNSPLHF,NA,TRBJ1-6,once,TRBV9
TGTGCCAGTAGTATGCGACAGGGGGCCTCCAATGAGCAGTTCTTC,CASSMRQGASNEQFF,TRBD1,TRBJ2-1,NA,TRBV19
TGTGCCAGCAGCCAAGCAAATGAGCAGTTCTTC,CASSQANEQFF,NA,TRBJ2-1,NA,TRBV3-1/TRBV3-2
TGTGCCAGCAGCGTTGCGGGGTACACTGAAGCTTTCTTT,CASSVAGYTEAFF,NA,TRBJ1-1,once,TRBV6-2/TRBV6-3
TGCAGTGCTAAACTAGTGAACGAGCAGTACTTC,CSAKLVNEQYF,NA,TRBJ2-7,NA,TRBV20-1
TGTGCCAGCAGTGACCCGGTGTCGGGGACGCAGTATTTT,CASSDPVSGTQYF,NA,TRBJ2-3,NA,TRBV25-1
TGTGCCAGCAGTATGGACCAACAGGGCCTCGATGTTCGGCCGGGGGAGCTGTTTTTT,CASSMDQQGLDVRPGELFF,NA,TRBJ2-2,few,TRBV27
TGCGCCAGCAGCTTGGCAGGGTCCTACGAGCAGTACTTC,CASSLAGSYEQYF,NA,TRBJ2-7,NA,TRBV5-1
TGTGCCAGCAGTGAAGCGAACCTTCTAGCTCTACTACATGATACGCAGTATTTT,CASSEANLLALLHDTQYF,NA,TRBJ2-3,NA,TRBV2
TGTGCCATCAGTGACTCGGGGGGCGTGCGCTACACCTTC,CAISDSGGVRYTF,NA,TRBJ1-2,NA,TRBV10-3
TGTGCCAGCAGCTCCATGGCCCGCCAAGAGACCCAGTACTTC,CASSSMARQETQYF,NA,TRBJ2-5,once,TRBV11-2
TGCGCCAGCAGCCAAGGGCCCCTCTACGAGCAGTACTTC,CASSQGPLYEQYF,NA,TRBJ2-7,few,TRBV4-3
TGTGCCAGCAGTGAAGCGCTTAGGACTAGCGGGAGGGCCATCACCGGGGAGCTGTTTTTT,CASSEALRTSGRAITGELFF,TRBD2,TRBJ2-2,NA,TRBV6-1
TGTGCCTGGCAGGATTTCAGGGAATCACCCCTCCACTTT,CAWQDFRESPLHF,NA,TRBJ1-6,NA,TRBV30
TGTGCCAGCAGCTCGTTGCTGACACCAACTAATGAAAAACTGTTTTTT,CASSSLLTPTNEKLFF,NA,TRBJ1-4,NA,TRBV5-6
TGTGCCTGGAGAGCCCGGGGGTCTAACTATGGCTACACCTTC,CAWRARGSNYGYTF,NA,TRBJ1-2,few,TRBV30
TGTGCCAGCAGCTTGACTGGCAGTCCCTTGAATTCACCCCTCCACTTT,CASSLTGSPLNSPLHF,NA,TRBJ1-6,NA,TRBV7-8
TGTGCCACCACGAGCGGGACCGACTTCACAGATACGCAGTATTTT,CATTSGTDFTDTQYF,TRBD2,TRBJ2-3,NA,TRBV24-1
TGTGCCAGCAGCTTAGCGGAGGGGACTATTTTCACAGATACGCAGTATTTT,CASSLAEGTIFTDTQYF,TRBD2,TRBJ2-3,NA,TRBV7-9